The 15 T cell receptor beta chains below were found in one sample sequenced in a study of immune evolution from preneoplasia to lung adenocarcinoma. Profiling relied on immunoSEQ multiplex PCR, and the TCRdb table lists in-frame clones only, not all of them. The sample holds several thousand clones, roughly 78% seen once. Sequenced material: FFPE lung adenocarcinoma in situ tissue. Receptors were obtained from a person between 70 and 80 years old with lung adenocarcinoma.

The chain recombines TRBV6-5 with TRBJ2-3, with TRBD2 identical over 8 bases. J gave up 5 bases and V 0 bases, and 7 bases lay outside the gene matches. This CDR3 is 16 amino acids long. Germline values: CDR1 MNHEY, CDR2 SVGAGI. The CDR3 coding sequence is TGTGCCAGCAGTTACTCCCGGGCGGGGGGAAGAGATACGCAGTATTTT. Translated: CASSYSRAGGRDTQYF.

The chain couples TRBV6-5 to TRBJ1-2; D unclear. The CDR3 contains 13 residues. Trimming shortened V by 0 bases and J by 8 bases, and 10 bases separated the two germline ends. Germline V gives CDR1 MNHEY, CDR2 SVGAGI. The chain's CDR3 is CASSYSPAEGYTF. The CDR3 DNA follows: TGTGCCAGCAGTTACTCCCCGGCGGAGGGCTACACCTTC.

The chain uses TRBV5-1 and TRBJ2-7; TRBD1 agrees at 9 bases. CDR3 size: 14 residues. The ends lost 4 bases at V and 5 bases at J; junction bases unmatched: 7. Per the germline V gene, CDR1 is SGHRS and CDR2 is YFSETQ. Here the CDR3 DNA reads TGCGCCAGCAGCAGGGGGACAGGGATGGACGAGCAGTACTTC. It codes for CASSRGTGMDEQYF.

A single count supports this clone. The CDR3 DNA follows: TGTGCCAGCAGCTTATCGGACAGATTTAATTCACCCCTCCACTTT. It encodes CASSLSDRFNSPLHF. The chain is built from TRBV7-9 and TRBJ1-6; perhaps TRBD1 as D (6 bases). V lost 2 bases and J lost 6, with 11 bases in between. The CDR3 totals 15 residues. Looked up from germline, CDR1 is SEHNR and CDR2 is FQNEAQ (reference sequence).

The chain links TRBV9 to TRBJ1-1; D remains ambiguous. The germline CDR1 and CDR2 sequences are SGDLS and YYNGEE. The V end was cut by 0 bases, the J end by 3 bases, with 6 bases between. This CDR3 has 13 amino acids. The CDR3 spells CASSVDGYTEAFF. The DNA for the CDR3 is TGTGCCAGCAGCGTAGACGGCTACACTGAAGCTTTCTTT.

The rearrangement uses TRBV5-5 and TRBJ2-6; D gene uncertain. The germline V gene encodes CDR1 SGHKS and CDR2 YYEKEE (reference sequence). The CDR3 sequence is 16 residues long. The V end lost 1 base, the J end lost 0 bases, and 8 bases lay between the germline ends. The CDR3 region is CASSLMGGSGANVLTF. The CDR3 DNA reads as TGTGCCAGCAGCTTGATGGGTGGCTCTGGGGCCAACGTCCTGACTTTC. The variable domain in full, completed from reference TRBV5-5 and TRBJ2-6, reads DAGVTQSPTHLIKTRGQQVTLRCSPISGHKSVSWYQQVLGQGPQFIFQYYEKEERGRGNFPDRFSARQFPNYSSELNVNALLLGDSALYLCASSLMGGSGANVLTFGAGSRLTVL.

J is TRBJ2-7 and V is TRBV6-6; D may be TRBD1 (5 bases). CDR3 length: 15 amino acids. Germline CDR1 MNHNY, CDR2 SVGAGI (reference sequence). V was clipped by 5 bases and J by 3 bases, with 17 bases between them. CDR3 in amino acids: CASSDAGKINYEQYF. The CDR3 region has the DNA TGTGCCAGCAGTGACGCAGGGAAAATCAACTACGAGCAGTACTTC.

This chain links TRBV13 with TRBJ2-1, with D possibly matching TRBD2 (6 bases). Trimming pared 5 bases from V and 4 bases from J, leaving 21 bases between. Looked up from germline, CDR1 is PRHDT and CDR2 is FYEKMQ (reference sequence). The CDR3 length is 17 residues. This CDR3 reads CASSGGPGTGAYNEQFF. CDR3 bases: TGTGCCAGCAGCGGAGGTCCGGGGACGGGAGCTTACAATGAGCAGTTCTTC.

This clone was recorded once. This chain joins TRBV5-6 and TRBJ1-6; D possibly corresponds to TRBD1 (5 bases). V was clipped by 0 bases and J by 9 bases, with 10 bases between them. The CDR3 is 14 residues long. The germline gives CDR1 SGHDT, CDR2 YYEEEE. In DNA form, the CDR3 reads TGTGCCAGCAGCTTGGTCCAGGGTCCTTCACCCCTCCACTTT. Residues: CASSLVQGPSPLHF.

The chain couples TRBV6-1 to TRBJ2-1; D is perhaps TRBD2 (5 bases). V dropped 6 bases and J dropped 6 bases, with 18 bases sitting between them. The CDR3 has 15 amino acids. Germline V gene sequence: CDR1 MNHNS, CDR2 SASEGT. The CDR3 sequence is CASSPEGRRGNEQFF. The CDR3 nucleotides are TGTGCCAGCAGCCCCGAGGGTAGACGGGGCAATGAGCAGTTCTTC.

The chain employs TRBV5-1 and TRBJ1-1; possible D gene TRBD1, 5 bases. Trimming removed 4 bases from V and 1 base from J, with 20 bases in between. The germline V gene has CDR1 SGHRS and CDR2 YFSETQ. The CDR3 runs to 17 residues. The CDR3 DNA is TGCGCCAGCAGCCCCGGACACTCAAGGGTGGAGAACACTGAAGCTTTCTTT. Amino acid sequence: CASSPGHSRVENTEAFF.

This clone was seen once. The CDR3 bases are TGTGCCAGCAGTACCGTGCCCGGGACCGCGGTAGAGCAGTACTTC. Encoded protein: CASSTVPGTAVEQYF. The chain uses TRBV27 and TRBJ2-7, with D perhaps being TRBD1 or TRBD2 (5 bases each). Germline V gene sequence: CDR1 MNHEY, CDR2 SMNVEV (reference sequence). The CDR3 extends over 15 amino acids. Trimming left V 5 bases short and J 7 bases short, with 21 bases between.

V and J are TRBV19 and TRBJ1-3; D gene unclear. CDR3 size: 14 residues. V was shortened by 3 bases and J by 5 bases, with 11 bases between the two germline ends. Germline CDR1 and CDR2: LNHDA and SQIVND (reference sequence). The CDR3 here is CASSMYKGRNTIYF. Here the CDR3 DNA reads TGTGCCAGTAGTATGTATAAGGGAAGAAACACCATATATTTT. The entire variable domain, with the rest obtained from reference TRBV19 and TRBJ1-3, is as follows: DGGITQSPKYLFRKEGQNVTLSCEQNLNHDAMYWYRQDPGQGLRLIYYSQIVNDFQKGDIAEGYSVSREKKESFPLTVTSAQKNPTAFYLCASSMYKGRNTIYFGEGSWLTVV.

The rearrangement uses TRBV28 and TRBJ2-5; D ambiguous. The CDR3 contains 10 residues. Germline values: CDR1 MDHEN, CDR2 SYDVKM. Trimming took off 4 bases at V and 4 bases at J, with 1 base between the two ends. CDR3 DNA: TGTGCCAGCAGTTCAGAGACCCAGTACTTC. Its translation: CASSSETQYF.

This chain links TRBV13 with TRBJ1-5; D uncertain. Germline CDR1 and CDR2: PRHDT and FYEKMQ (reference sequence). The CDR3 has 14 residues. V was trimmed by 0 bases and J by 5 bases, leaving 8 bases between them. In DNA, the CDR3 is TGTGCCAGCAGCTTAGGAAGGAACGATCAGCCCCAGCATTTT. As protein: CASSLGRNDQPQHF.